The 5 T cell receptor beta chains presented below share a single source sample, sequenced in a study of CD8+ T cells in alopecia areata. cDNA reverse transcribed from extracted RNA served as the sequencing template. Only in-frame clones appear in the TCRdb table, and some are missing; sequencing was by immunoSEQ multiplex PCR. The data show about 210,000 clones, under 70% seen once. This sample's treatment: oral pan-JAK inhibitor, 5-10 mg twice daily. The sample was CD4+ T cells sorted from blood, taken at week 4, from a patient treated with tofacitinib. The origin of the receptors is a human donor with alopecia areata.

The chain uses TRBV5-1 and TRBJ2-7; D is unresolved. With 3 bases removed from V and 4 bases from J, the gap between germline ends came to 5 bases. Germline V gives CDR1 SGHRS, CDR2 YFSETQ. This CDR3 is 11 amino acids long. Here the CDR3 DNA reads TGCGCCAGCAGCTCAGATTACGAGCAGTACTTC. It specifies CASSSDYEQYF.

V gene TRBV27 combines with J gene TRBJ1-2; no clear D gene. The CDR3 extends over 16 amino acids. Per germline, CDR1 MNHEY and CDR2 SMNVEV (reference sequence). Deletions cut 6 bases from V and 0 bases from J, with 17 bases between. The CDR3 DNA reads as TGTGCCAGCAGACGGCTCACGGAACCAGCTAACTATGGCTACACCTTC. It is translated as CASRRLTEPANYGYTF.

This clone occurred a few times. In DNA, the CDR3 is TGTGCCAGCAGTGACAGAAACACCGGGGAGCTGTTTTTT. Amino acids: CASSDRNTGELFF. This chain joins TRBV25-1 and TRBJ2-2; D is ambiguous. Trimming stripped 3 bases from V and 2 bases from J, with 4 bases between. Germline V CDR1 and CDR2: MGHDK, SYGVNS. This CDR3 spans 13 amino acids.

CDR3 sequence: CASSLALTQETQYF. DNA of the CDR3: TGTGCCAGCAGCTTAGCGTTAACCCAAGAGACCCAGTACTTC. This sequence joins TRBV7-9 and TRBJ2-5; D gene ambiguous. This CDR3 spans 14 amino acids. Per the germline V gene, CDR1 is SEHNR and CDR2 is FQNEAQ (reference sequence). V was trimmed by 0 bases and J by 1 base, leaving 6 bases between them.

The gene calls are TRBV29-1 and TRBJ2-1; D ambiguous. Germline values: CDR1 SQVTM, CDR2 ANQGSEA. This CDR3 has 10 amino acids. V gave up 1 base and J gave up 12 bases, with 7 bases separating them. DNA for the CDR3: TGCAGCGTTGAAGGCAGAGGGCAGTTCTTC. This sequence encodes CSVEGRGQFF.